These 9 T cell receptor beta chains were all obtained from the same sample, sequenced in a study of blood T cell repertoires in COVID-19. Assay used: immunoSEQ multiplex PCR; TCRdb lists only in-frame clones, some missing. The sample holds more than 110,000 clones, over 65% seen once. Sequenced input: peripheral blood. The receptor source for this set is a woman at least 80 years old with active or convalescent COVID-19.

CDR3 residues: CAWSPAYEQYF. The DNA of the CDR3 is TGTGCCTGGAGTCCAGCCTACGAGCAGTACTTC. The chain has TRBV30 and TRBJ2-7, with D unclear. V gave up 2 bases and J gave up 2 bases, with 4 bases separating them. Germline CDR1 and CDR2: GTSNPN and SVGIG (reference sequence). The CDR3 has 11 amino acids.

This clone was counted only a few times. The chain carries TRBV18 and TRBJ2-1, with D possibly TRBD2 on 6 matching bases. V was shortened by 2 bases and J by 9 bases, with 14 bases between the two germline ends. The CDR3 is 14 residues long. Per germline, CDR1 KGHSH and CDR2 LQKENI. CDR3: CASSPILTGGEQFF. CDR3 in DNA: TGTGCCAGCTCACCAATCCTTACCGGGGGTGAGCAGTTCTTC.

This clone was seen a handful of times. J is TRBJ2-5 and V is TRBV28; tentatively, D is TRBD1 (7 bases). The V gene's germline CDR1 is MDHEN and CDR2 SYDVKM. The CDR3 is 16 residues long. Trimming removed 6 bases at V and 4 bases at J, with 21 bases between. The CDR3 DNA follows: TGTGCCAGCAGGGTTGAGGAGGGGGCTGGTGGAGAGACCCAGTACTTC. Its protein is CASRVEEGAGGETQYF. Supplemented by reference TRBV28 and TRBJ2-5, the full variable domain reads DVKVTQSSRYLVKRTGEKVFLECVQDMDHENMFWYRQDPGLGLRLIYFSYDVKMKEKGDIPEGYSVSREKKERFSLILESASTNQTSMYLCASRVEEGAGGETQYFGPGTRLLVL.

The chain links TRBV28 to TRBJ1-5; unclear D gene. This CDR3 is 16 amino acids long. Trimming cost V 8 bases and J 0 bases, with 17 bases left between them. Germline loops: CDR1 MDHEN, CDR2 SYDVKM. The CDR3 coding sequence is TGTGCCAGCCGAACGGGAGGAGTTTATAGCAATCAGCCCCAGCATTTT. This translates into CASRTGGVYSNQPQHF.

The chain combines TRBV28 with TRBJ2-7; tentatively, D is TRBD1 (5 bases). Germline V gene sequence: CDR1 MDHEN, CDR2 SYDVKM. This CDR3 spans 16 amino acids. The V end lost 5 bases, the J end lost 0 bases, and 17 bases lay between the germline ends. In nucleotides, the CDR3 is TGTGCCAGCAGTCCCGCGACAGCTAGGAGCTCCTACGAGCAGTACTTC. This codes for CASSPATARSSYEQYF.

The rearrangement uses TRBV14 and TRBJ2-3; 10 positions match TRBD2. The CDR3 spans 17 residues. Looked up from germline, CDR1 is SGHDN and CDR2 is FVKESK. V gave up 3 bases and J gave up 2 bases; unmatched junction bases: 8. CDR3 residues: CASSHPKTSGYTDTQYF. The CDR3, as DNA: TGTGCCAGCAGCCATCCCAAGACTAGCGGGTACACAGATACGCAGTATTTT.

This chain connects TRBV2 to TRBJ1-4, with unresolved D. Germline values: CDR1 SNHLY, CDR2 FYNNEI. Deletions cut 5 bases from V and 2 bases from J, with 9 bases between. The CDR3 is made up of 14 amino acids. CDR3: CASSRGRTNEKLFF. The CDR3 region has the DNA TGTGCCAGCAGTCGAGGGAGGACTAATGAAAAACTGTTTTTT. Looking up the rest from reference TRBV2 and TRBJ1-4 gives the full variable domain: EPEVTQTPSHQVTQMGQEVILRCVPISNHLYFYWYRQILGQKVEFLVSFYNNEISEKSEIFDDQFSVERPDGSNFTLKIRSTKLEDSAMYFCASSRGRTNEKLFFGSGTQLSVL.

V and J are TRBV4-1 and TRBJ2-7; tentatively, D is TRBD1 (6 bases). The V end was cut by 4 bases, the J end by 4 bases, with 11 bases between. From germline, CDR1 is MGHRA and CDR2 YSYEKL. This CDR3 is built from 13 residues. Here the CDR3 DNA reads TGCGCCAGCAGCCCCCGGGACAAGTACGAGCAGTACTTC. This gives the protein CASSPRDKYEQYF.

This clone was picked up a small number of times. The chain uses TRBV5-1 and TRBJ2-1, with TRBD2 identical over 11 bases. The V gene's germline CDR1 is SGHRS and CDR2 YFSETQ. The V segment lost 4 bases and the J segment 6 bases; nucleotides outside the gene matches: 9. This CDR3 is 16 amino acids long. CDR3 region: CASSPWTLAGGNEQFF. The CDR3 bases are TGCGCCAGCAGCCCCTGGACGCTAGCGGGGGGCAATGAGCAGTTCTTC.